This T cell receptor (beta chain) came from a study of response to subunit inactivated influenza vaccine. Findings of the study overall: Only a handful of new T cells, the authors suggested, are recruited with each seasonal influenza vaccination.

The CDR3 is made up of 15 amino acids. With 5 bases removed from V and 0 bases from J, the gap between germline ends came to 14 bases. Germline CDR1 and CDR2: DFQATT and SNEGSKA (reference sequence). TCRdb passed the RT-PCR reads through MiXCR, listing each CDR3 protein once. The sample holds more than 700,000 distinct CDR3 sequences, 21% seen once. Turning to this clonotype: The antigen is unknown.

The sequencing here drew on PBMCs from blood, taken about 5 days after vaccination. The chain couples TRBV20-1 to TRBJ1-3; D gene unclear. The receptor's source is a middle-aged man who received an inactivated influenza vaccine. The CDR3 here is CSASKLPSSGNTIYF. The CDR3 nucleotides read TGCAGTGCTTCTAAACTACCGTCCTCTGGAAACACCATATATTTT.